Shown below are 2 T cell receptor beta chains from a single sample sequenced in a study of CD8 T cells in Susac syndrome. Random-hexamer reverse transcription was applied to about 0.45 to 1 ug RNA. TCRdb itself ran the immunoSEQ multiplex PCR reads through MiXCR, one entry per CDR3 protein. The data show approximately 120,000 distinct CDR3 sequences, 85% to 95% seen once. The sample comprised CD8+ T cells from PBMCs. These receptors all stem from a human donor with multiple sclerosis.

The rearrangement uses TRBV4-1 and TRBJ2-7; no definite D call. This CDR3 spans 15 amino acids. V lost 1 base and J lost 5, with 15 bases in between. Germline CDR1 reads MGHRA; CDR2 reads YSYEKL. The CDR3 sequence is CASSQAIGRGNEQYF. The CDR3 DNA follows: TGCGCCAGCAGCCAAGCTATCGGGCGTGGGAACGAGCAGTACTTC.

The CDR3 reads CSVGGRGGWTEAFF. CDR3 nucleotide sequence: TGCAGCGTAGGGGGGCGAGGGGGATGGACTGAAGCTTTCTTT. The chain carries TRBV29-1 and TRBJ1-1, with D tentatively TRBD1 (6 bases). The CDR3 is 14 residues long. Germline loops: CDR1 SQVTM, CDR2 ANQGSEA. V was clipped by 6 bases and J by 5 bases, with 19 bases between them. Complete variable domain (other parts from reference TRBV29-1 and TRBJ1-1): SAVISQKPSRDICQRGTSLTIQCQVDSQVTMMFWYRQQPGQSLTLIATANQGSEATYESGFVIDKFPISRPNLTFSTLTVSNMSPEDSSIYLCSVGGRGGWTEAFFGQGTRLTVV.